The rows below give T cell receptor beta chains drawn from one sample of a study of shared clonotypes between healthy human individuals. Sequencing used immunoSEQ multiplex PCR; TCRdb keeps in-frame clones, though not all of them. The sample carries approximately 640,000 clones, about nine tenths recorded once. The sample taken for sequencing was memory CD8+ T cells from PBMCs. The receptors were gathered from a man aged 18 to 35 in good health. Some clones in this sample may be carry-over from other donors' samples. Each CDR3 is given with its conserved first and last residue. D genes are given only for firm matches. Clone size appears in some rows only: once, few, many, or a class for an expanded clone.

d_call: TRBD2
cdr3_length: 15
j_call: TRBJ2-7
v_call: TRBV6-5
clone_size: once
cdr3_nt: TGTGCCAGCAGCATAACTAGCGCCGGCCCCTACGAGCAGTACTTC
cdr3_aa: CASSITSAGPYEQYF

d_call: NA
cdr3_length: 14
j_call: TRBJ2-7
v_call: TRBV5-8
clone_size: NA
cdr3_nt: TGTGCCAGCAGCCCACTTCGGACAGACTACGAGCAGTACTTC
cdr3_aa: CASSPLRTDYEQYF

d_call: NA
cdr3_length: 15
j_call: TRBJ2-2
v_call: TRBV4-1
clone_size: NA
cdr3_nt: TGCGCCAGCAGCCAAGTTTTCAGTAACACCGGGGAGCTGTTTTTT
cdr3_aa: CASSQVFSNTGELFF

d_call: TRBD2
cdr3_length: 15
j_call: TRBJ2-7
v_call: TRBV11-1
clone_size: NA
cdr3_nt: TGTGCCAGCAGCTCGCCTAGCGGGAGCTACAACGAGCAGTACTTC
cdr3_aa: CASSSPSGSYNEQYF

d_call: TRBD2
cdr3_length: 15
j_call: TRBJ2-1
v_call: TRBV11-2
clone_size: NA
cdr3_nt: TGTGCCAGCAGACCGGGACTAGCGGTTAACAATGAGCAGTTCTTC
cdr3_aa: CASRPGLAVNNEQFF

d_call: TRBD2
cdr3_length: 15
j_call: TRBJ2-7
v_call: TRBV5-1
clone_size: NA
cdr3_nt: TGCGCCAGCAGCTTGAACAGCGGGACGGCCTACGAGCAGTACTTC
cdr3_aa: CASSLNSGTAYEQYF

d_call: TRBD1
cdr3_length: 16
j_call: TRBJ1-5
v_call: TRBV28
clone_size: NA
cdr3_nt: TGTGCCAGCAGTTTACCGTCCGACAGGGACAATCAGCCCCAGCATTTT
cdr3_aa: CASSLPSDRDNQPQHF

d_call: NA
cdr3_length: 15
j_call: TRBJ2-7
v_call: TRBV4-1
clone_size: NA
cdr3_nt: TGCGCCAGCAGCCCCGCCCCACTAAACAACTACGAGCAGTACTTC
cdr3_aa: CASSPAPLNNYEQYF

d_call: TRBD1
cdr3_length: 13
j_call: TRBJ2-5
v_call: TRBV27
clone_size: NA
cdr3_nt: TGTGCCAGCAGCAAACGACAGGGTCCGACCCAGTACTTC
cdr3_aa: CASSKRQGPTQYF

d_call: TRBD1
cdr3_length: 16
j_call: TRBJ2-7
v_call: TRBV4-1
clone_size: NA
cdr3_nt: TGCGCCAGCAGCCTTTTTCGTCAGGGGGCGGACTACGAGCAGTACTTC
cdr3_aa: CASSLFRQGADYEQYF

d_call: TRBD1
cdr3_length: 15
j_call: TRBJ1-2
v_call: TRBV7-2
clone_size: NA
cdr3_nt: TGTGCCAGCAGCTTAGAGGGACAGACTTACTATGGCTACACCTTC
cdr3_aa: CASSLEGQTYYGYTF

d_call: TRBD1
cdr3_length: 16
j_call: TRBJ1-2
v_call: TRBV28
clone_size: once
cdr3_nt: TGTGCCAGCAGTTCCCACCCGACAGGGGAGGACTATGGCTACACCTTC
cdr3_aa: CASSSHPTGEDYGYTF

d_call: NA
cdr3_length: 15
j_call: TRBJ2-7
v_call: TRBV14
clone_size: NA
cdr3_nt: TGTGCCAGCAGCCTCGCAAGTGGGCTACCGGTCGGGCAGTACTTC
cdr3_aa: CASSLASGLPVGQYF

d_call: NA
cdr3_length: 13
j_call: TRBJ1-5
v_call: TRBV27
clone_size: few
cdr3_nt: TGTGCCAGCAGCCCGGGAGCCAATCAGCCCCAGCATTTT
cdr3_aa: CASSPGANQPQHF

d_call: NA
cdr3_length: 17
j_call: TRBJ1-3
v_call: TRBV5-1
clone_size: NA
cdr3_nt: TGCGCCAGCAGCTTGTTTCCCCTGGGAAGCTCTGGAAACACCATATATTTT
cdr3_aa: CASSLFPLGSSGNTIYF

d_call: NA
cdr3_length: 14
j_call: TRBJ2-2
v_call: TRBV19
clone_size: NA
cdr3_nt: TGTGCCAGTAGCCCTACGATCAGGGGCGGGGAGCTGTTTTTT
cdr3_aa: CASSPTIRGGELFF

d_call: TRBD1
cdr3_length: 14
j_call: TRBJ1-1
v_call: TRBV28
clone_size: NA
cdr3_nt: TGTGCCAGCAGTCGCCACAGGGGAGAGCCTGAAGCTTTCTTT
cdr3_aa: CASSRHRGEPEAFF

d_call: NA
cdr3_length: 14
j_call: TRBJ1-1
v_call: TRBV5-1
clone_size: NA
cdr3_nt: TGCGCCAGCAGCTTGTACAGCCAGAACACTGAAGCTTTCTTT
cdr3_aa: CASSLYSQNTEAFF

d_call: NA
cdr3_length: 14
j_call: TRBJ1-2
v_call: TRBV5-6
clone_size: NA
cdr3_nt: TGTGCCAGCAGCTTGGGTCAGGCGAACTATGGCTACACCTTC
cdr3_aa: CASSLGQANYGYTF

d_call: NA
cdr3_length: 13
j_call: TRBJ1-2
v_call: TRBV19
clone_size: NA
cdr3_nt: TGTGCCAGTAGTATTGGGATTAAGCCTGGCTACACCTTC
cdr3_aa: CASSIGIKPGYTF

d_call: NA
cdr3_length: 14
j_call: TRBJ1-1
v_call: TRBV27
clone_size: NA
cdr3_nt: TGTGCCAGCAGTTTCGGGATATTGGACACTGAAGCTTTCTTT
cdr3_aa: CASSFGILDTEAFF

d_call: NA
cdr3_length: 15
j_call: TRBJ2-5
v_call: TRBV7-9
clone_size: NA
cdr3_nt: TGTGCCAGCAGCCGTTTTGGAGACAGTACACGGACCCAGTACTTC
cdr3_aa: CASSRFGDSTRTQYF

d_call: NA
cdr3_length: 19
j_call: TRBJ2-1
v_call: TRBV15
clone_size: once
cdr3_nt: TGTGCCACCAGCAGAGATCGTCGTGGGGGCGGGAGCTCCTACAATGAGCAGTTCTTC
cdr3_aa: CATSRDRRGGGSSYNEQFF

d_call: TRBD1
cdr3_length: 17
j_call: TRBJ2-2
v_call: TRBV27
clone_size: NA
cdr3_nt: TGTGCCAGCAGTTTACTACCGGGACAGGGGAAGACCGGGGAGCTGTTTTTT
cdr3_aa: CASSLLPGQGKTGELFF

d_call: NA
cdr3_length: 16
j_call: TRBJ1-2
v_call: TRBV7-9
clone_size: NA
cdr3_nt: TGTGCCAGCAGCTTAGCAGAGGCAGGTCAGACTAATGGCTACACCTTC
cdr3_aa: CASSLAEAGQTNGYTF

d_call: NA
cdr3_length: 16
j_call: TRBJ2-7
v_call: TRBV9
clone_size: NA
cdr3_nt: TGTGCCAGCAGCGTAGGAGTATCTAGCGTTGACTACGAGCAGTACTTC
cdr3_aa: CASSVGVSSVDYEQYF

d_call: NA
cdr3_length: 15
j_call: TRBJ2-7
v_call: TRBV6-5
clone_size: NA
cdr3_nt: TGTGCCAGCGCCGAGTCGCGGCCGAGCTCCTACGAGCAGTACTTC
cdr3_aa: CASAESRPSSYEQYF

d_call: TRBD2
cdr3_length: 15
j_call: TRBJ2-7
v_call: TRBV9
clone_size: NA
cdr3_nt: TGTGCCAGCAGCCCAGGGGTAGCGGGAAACTACGAGCAGTACTTC
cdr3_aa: CASSPGVAGNYEQYF

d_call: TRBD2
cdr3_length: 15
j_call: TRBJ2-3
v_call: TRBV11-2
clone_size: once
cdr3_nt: TGTGCCAGCAGCCTCGGGACTAGCGGGACAGATACGCAGTATTTT
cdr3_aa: CASSLGTSGTDTQYF

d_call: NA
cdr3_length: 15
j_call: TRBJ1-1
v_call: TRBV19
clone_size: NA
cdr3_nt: TGTGCCAGTAGTATAGTCATGGAGGGGAACACTGAAGCTTTCTTT
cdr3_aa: CASSIVMEGNTEAFF

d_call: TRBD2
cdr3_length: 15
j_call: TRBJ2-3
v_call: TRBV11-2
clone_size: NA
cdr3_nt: TGTGCCAGCAGCTTGACTAGCGCTAGCACAGATACGCAGTATTTT
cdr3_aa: CASSLTSASTDTQYF

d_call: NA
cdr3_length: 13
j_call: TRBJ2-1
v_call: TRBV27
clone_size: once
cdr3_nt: TGTGCCAGCAGTTTATTAGGTTACAATGAGCAGTTCTTC
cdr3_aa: CASSLLGYNEQFF

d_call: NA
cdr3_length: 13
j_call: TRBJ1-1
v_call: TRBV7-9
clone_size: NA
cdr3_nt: TGTGCCAGCAGCTCATCTCGGGGCACTGAAGCTTTCTTT
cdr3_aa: CASSSSRGTEAFF

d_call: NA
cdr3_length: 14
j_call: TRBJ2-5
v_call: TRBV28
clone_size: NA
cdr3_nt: TGTGCCAGCAGTTTTTTGACCGACCAAGAGACCCAGTACTTC
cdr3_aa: CASSFLTDQETQYF

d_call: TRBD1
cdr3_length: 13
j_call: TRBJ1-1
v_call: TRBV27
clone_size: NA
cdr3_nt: TGTGCCAGCAGCAAGACAGGGGGCACTGAAGCTTTCTTT
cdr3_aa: CASSKTGGTEAFF

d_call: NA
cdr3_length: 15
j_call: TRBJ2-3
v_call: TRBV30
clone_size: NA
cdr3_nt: TGTGCCTGGAGTACGGCTTGGGCTAGCACAGATACGCAGTATTTT
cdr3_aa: CAWSTAWASTDTQYF

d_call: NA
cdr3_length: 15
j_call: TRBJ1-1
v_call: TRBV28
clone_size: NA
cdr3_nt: TGTGCCAGCAGTTTATTATGGGGGACAAACACTGAAGCTTTCTTT
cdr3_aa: CASSLLWGTNTEAFF

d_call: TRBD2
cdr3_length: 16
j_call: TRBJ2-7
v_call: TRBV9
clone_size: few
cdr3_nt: TGTGCCAGCAGCCTCGGACTAGCGGAGGCTGGGTACGAGCAGTACTTC
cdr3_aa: CASSLGLAEAGYEQYF

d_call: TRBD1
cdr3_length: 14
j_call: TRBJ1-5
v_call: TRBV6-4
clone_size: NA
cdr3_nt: TGTGCCAGCAGCTTCGACAGGGGCAATCAGCCCCAGCATTTT
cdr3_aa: CASSFDRGNQPQHF

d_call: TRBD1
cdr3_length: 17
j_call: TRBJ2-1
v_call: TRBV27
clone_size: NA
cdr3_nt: TGTGCCAGCAGTTTCCAAACGACAGGGGGTCCCTTCAATGAGCAGTTCTTC
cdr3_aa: CASSFQTTGGPFNEQFF

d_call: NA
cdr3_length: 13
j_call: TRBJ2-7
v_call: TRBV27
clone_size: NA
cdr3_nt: TGTGCCAGCAGTTCCCCCCCAGGTTACGAGCAGTACTTC
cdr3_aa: CASSSPPGYEQYF

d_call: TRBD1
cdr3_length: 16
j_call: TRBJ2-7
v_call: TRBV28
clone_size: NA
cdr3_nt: TGTGCCAGCAGTTTAGCAGGGACAGTTATCTCCTACGAGCAGTACTTC
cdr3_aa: CASSLAGTVISYEQYF

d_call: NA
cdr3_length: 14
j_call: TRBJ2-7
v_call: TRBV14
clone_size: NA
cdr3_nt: TGTGCCAGCAGCCAAGAGGGTTGGGCTTACGAGCAGTACTTC
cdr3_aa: CASSQEGWAYEQYF

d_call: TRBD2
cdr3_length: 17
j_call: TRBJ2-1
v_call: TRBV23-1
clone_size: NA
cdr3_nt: TGCGCCAGCAGTCAAGAAAGCGGGAGGGCCCGGAACAATGAGCAGTTCTTC
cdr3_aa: CASSQESGRARNNEQFF

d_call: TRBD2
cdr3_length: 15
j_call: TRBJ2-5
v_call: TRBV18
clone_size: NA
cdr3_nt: TGTGCCAGCTCGCCAGCACGAGCGGGGGGGGAGACCCAGTACTTC
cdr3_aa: CASSPARAGGETQYF

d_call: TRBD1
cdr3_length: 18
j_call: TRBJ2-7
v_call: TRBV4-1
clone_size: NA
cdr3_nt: TGCGCCAGCAGCCAAGAGGACAGGGTAGGGTTAATCGCCTACGAGCAGTACTTC
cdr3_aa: CASSQEDRVGLIAYEQYF

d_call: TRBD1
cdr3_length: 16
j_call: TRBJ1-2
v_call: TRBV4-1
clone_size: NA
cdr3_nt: TGCGCCAGCAGCCAAGTTTTGAGGGGGCTCGCCTATGGCTACACCTTC
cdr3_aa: CASSQVLRGLAYGYTF